This T cell receptor (beta chain) originates from a study of T cell changes during pregnancy in multiple sclerosis. Generated by immunoSEQ multiplex PCR, the TCRdb table keeps only in-frame clones and is missing some. The sample carries around 100,000 clones, approximately 89% recorded once. V lost 2 bases, J lost 8 bases, and 18 bases lay in between. CDR1 is MNHEY and CDR2 is SVGAGI in the germline V gene. The CDR3 consists of 15 residues. The clonotype comes from a female donor with multiple sclerosis, enrolled in a pregnancy study. This chain joins TRBV6-5 and TRBJ1-2; the D gene is possibly TRBD1 (6 bases). Specimen: peripheral blood, collected after pregnancy. The CDR3 DNA reads TGTGCCAGCAGTTACGGGGGGGCCGACCGTTGGGGCTACACCTTC. It encodes CASSYGGADRWGYTF.